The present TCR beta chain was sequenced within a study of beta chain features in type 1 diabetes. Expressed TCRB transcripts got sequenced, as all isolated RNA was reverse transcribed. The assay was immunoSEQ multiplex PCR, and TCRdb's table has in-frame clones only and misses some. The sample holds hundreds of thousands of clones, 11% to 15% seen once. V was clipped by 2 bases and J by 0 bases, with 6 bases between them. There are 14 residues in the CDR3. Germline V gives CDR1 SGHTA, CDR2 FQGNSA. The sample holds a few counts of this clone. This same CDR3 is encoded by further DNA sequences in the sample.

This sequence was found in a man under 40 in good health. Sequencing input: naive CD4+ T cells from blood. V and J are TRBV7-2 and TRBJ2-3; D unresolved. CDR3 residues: CASSLTSSTDTQYF. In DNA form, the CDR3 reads TGTGCCAGCAGCTTAACCTCGAGCACAGATACGCAGTATTTT.